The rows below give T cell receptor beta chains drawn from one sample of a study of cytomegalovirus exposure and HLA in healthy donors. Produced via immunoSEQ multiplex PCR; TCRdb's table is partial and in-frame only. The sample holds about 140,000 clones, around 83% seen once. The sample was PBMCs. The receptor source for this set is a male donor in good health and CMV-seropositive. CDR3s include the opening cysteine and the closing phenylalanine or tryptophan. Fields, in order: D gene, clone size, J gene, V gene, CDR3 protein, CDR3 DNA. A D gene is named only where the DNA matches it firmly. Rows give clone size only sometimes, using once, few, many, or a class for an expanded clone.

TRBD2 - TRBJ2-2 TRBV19 CASQRVGLGNTGELFF TGTGCCAGTCAAAGGGTCGGACTAGGGAACACCGGGGAGCTGTTTTTT
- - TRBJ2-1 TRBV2 CASRVESTEQFF TGTGCCAGCAGAGTTGAGAGCACTGAGCAGTTCTTC
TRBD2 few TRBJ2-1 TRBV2 CASSELAGTYNEQFF TGTGCCAGCAGTGAATTAGCGGGAACCTACAATGAGCAGTTCTTC
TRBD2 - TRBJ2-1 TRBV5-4 CASSPGLAGVDEQFF TGTGCCAGCAGCCCGGGACTAGCGGGAGTCGATGAGCAGTTCTTC
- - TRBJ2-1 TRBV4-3 CASSQGGGAYNEQFF TGCGCCAGCAGCCAAGGGGGAGGCGCCTACAATGAGCAGTTCTTC
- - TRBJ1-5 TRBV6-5 CASTPWAGQPQHF TGTGCCAGCACTCCGTGGGCGGGACAGCCCCAGCATTTT
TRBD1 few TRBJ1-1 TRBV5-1 CASNRGPDIPEAFF TGCGCCAGCAACAGGGGCCCAGATATCCCTGAAGCTTTCTTT
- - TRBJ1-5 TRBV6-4 CASSRQDHQPQHF TGTGCCAGCAGTCGGCAGGATCATCAGCCCCAGCATTTT
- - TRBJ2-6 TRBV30 CAWDLGRFAGANVLTF TGTGCCTGGGACCTTGGGAGATTTGCTGGGGCCAACGTCCTGACTTTC
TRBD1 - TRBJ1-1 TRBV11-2 CASSTLTGSLIEAFF TGTGCCAGCAGCACCTTGACAGGGTCGCTCATTGAAGCTTTCTTT
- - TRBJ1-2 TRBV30 CAWRSALAGPAYGYTF TGTGCCTGGAGATCGGCCCTGGCAGGGCCCGCCTATGGCTACACCTTC
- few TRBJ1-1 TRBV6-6 CASSTLLNTEAFF TGTGCCAGCAGTACCCTATTGAACACTGAAGCTTTCTTT
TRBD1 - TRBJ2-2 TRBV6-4 CASSAGTGDTGELFF TGTGCCAGCAGCGCCGGGACAGGCGACACCGGGGAGCTGTTTTTT
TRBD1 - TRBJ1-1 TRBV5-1 CASSRDRGLDTEAFF TGCGCCAGCAGCAGGGACAGGGGGTTGGACACTGAAGCTTTCTTT
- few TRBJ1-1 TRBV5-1 CASRDPDRLDTLNTEAFF TGCGCCAGCAGGGACCCCGACAGACTCGATACCTTGAACACTGAAGCTTTCTTT
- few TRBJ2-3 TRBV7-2 CASSERRRGADTQYF TGTGCCAGCAGTGAAAGGCGGCGGGGAGCAGATACGCAGTATTTT
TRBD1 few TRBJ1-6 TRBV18 CASSPGQGNSPLHF TGTGCCAGCTCACCAGGACAGGGCAATTCACCCCTCCACTTT
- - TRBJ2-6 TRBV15 CATSRDISGANVLTF TGTGCCACCAGCAGAGACATCTCTGGGGCCAACGTCCTGACTTTC
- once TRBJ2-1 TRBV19 CASTVNPGGVHNEQFF TGTGCCAGTACCGTTAACCCCGGCGGGGTGCACAATGAGCAGTTCTTC
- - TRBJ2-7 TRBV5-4 CASSFDRTYEQYF TGTGCCAGCAGCTTCGACAGAACCTACGAGCAGTACTTC
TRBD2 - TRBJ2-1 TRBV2 CASSEGIAGEHEQFF TGTGCCAGCAGTGAGGGGATAGCGGGAGAACATGAGCAGTTCTTC
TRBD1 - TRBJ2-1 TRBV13 CASSLGQEGNNEQFF TGTGCCAGCAGCTTGGGACAGGAGGGGAACAATGAGCAGTTCTTC
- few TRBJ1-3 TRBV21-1 CASSKVLPGTTGNTIYF TGTGCCAGCAGCAAAGTCCTGCCCGGGACAACTGGAAACACCATATATTTT
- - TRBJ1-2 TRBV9 CASTQTGSANYGYTF TGTGCCAGCACTCAGACAGGTTCAGCTAACTATGGCTACACCTTC
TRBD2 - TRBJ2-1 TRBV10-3 CATVAGYSYNEQFF TGTGCCACCGTAGCGGGGTACTCCTACAATGAGCAGTTCTTC
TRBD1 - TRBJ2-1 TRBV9 CASSVAGVGGQGGNEQFF TGTGCCAGCAGCGTAGCTGGCGTTGGGGGACAGGGGGGCAATGAGCAGTTCTTC
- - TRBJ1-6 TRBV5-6 CASSSEDRYNSPLHF TGTGCCAGCAGCTCTGAGGACAGATATAATTCACCCCTCCACTTT
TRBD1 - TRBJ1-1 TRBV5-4 CASSLTGGVGTEAFF TGTGCCAGCAGCTTAACAGGGGGCGTCGGCACTGAAGCTTTCTTT
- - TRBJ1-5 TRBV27 CASSLQGNQPQHF TGTGCCAGCAGTTTACAGGGGAATCAGCCCCAGCATTTT
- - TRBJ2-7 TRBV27 CASSLSRAYEQYF TGTGCCAGCAGTTTATCGAGGGCCTACGAGCAGTACTTC
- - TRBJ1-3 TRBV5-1 CASSLASGNTIYF TGCGCCAGCAGCTTGGCGTCTGGAAACACCATATATTTT